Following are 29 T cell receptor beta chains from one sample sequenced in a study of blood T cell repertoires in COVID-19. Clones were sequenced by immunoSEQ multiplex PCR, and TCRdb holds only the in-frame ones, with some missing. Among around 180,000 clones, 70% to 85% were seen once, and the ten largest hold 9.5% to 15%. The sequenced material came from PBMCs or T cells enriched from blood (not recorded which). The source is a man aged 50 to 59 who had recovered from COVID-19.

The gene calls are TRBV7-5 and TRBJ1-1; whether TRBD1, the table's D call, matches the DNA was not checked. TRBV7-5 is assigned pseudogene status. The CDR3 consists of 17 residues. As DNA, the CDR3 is TGTGCCAGAAGCTTAGACAGGTTAGGGGCTGGGAACACTGAAGCTTTCTTT. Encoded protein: CARSLDRLGAGNTEAFF.

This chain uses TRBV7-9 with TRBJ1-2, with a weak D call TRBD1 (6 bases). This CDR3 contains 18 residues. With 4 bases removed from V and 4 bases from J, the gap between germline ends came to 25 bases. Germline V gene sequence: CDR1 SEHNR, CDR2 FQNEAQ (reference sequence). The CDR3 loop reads CASSSPLGGGRNPYGYTF. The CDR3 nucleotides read TGTGCCAGCAGCTCCCCCCTGGGGGGCGGGAGAAATCCCTATGGCTACACCTTC.

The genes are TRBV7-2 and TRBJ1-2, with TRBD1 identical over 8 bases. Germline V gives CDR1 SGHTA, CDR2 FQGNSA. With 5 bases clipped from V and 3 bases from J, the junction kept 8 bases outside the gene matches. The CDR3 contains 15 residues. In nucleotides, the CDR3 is TGTGCCAGCAGCCCCAGGACAGGGAAGGACTATGGCTACACCTTC. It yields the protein CASSPRTGKDYGYTF.

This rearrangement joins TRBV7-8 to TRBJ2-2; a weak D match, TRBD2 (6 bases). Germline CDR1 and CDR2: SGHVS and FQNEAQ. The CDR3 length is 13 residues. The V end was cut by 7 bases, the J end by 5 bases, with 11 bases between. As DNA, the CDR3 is TGTGCCAGCAAAAAACGGGGGACCGGGGAGCTGTTTTTT. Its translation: CASKKRGTGELFF.

CDR3 region: CASSPEQDRGYQPQHF. Written as DNA, the CDR3 is TGCGCCAGCAGCCCGGAACAGGACAGGGGTTATCAGCCCCAGCATTTT. V and J are TRBV4-1 and TRBJ1-5; TRBD1 aligns across 9 bases. Trimming removed 4 bases from V and 5 bases from J; junction bases left unmatched: 9. The germline CDR1 and CDR2 sequences are MGHRA and YSYEKL. The CDR3 runs to 16 residues.

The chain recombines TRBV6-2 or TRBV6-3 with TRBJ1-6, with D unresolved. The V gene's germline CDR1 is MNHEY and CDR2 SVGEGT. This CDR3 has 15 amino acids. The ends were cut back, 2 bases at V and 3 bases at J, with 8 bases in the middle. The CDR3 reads CASSYSTDYNSPLHF. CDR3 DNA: TGTGCCAGCAGTTACAGTACAGACTATAATTCACCCCTCCACTTT.

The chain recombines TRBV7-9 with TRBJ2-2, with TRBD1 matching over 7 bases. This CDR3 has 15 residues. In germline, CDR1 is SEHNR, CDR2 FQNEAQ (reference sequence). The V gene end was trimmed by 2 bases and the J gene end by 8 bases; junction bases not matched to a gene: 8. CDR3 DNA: TGTGCCAGCAGCTTATCCCAGGGGGAAGGTGGGGAGCTGTTTTTT. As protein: CASSLSQGEGGELFF.

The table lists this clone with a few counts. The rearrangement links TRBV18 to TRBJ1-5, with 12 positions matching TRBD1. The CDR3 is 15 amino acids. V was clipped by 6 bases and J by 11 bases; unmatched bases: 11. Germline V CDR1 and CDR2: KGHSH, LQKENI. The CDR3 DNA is TGTGCCAGCTCCCGAGGGACAGGGGGCTCCAAGGCCCAGCATTTT. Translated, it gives CASSRGTGGSKAQHF.

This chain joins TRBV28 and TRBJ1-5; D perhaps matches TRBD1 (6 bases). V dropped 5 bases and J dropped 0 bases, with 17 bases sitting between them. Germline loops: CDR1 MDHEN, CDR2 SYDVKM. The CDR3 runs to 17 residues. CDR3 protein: CASSVPGTTYSNQPQHF. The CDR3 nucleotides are TGTGCCAGCAGTGTCCCCGGGACAACATATAGCAATCAGCCCCAGCATTTT.

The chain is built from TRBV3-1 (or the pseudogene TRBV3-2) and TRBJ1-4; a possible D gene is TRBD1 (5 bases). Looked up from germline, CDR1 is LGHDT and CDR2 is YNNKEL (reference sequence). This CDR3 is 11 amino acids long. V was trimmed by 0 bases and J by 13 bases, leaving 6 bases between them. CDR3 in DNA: TGTGCCAGCAGCCAAGATCAGGGACTGTTTTTT. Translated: CASSQDQGLFF.

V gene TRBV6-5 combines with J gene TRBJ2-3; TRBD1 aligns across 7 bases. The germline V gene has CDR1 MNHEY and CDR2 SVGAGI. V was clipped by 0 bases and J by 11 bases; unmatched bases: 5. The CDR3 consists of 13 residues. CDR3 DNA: TGTGCCAGCAGTTACTCGACGCAGGGGGAGCAGTATTTT. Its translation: CASSYSTQGEQYF.

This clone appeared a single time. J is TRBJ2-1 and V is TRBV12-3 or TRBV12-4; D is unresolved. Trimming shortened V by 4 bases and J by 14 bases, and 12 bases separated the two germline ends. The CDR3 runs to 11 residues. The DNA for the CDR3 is TGTGCCAGCAGTTCCTCAACCCGGGAGTTCTTC. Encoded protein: CASSSSTREFF.

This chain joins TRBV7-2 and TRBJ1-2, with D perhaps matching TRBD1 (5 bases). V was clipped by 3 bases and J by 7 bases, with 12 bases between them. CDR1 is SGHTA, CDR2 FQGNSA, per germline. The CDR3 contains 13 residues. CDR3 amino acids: CASSFGPQGGYTF. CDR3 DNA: TGTGCCAGCAGCTTTGGCCCCCAGGGTGGCTACACCTTC.

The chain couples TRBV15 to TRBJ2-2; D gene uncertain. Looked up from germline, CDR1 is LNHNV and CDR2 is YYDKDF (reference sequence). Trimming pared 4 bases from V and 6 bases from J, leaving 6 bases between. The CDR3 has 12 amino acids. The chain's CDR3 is CATSTIPGELFF. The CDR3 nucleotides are TGTGCCACCAGCACCATCCCCGGGGAGCTGTTTTTT.

DNA of the CDR3: TGTGCTAGCGGGGGGGCTGTTGAGCAGTTCTTC. This sequence encodes CASGGAVEQFF. The V and J genes are TRBV7-6 and TRBJ2-1, with TRBD2 identical over 11 bases. Germline assignment: CDR1 SGHVS and CDR2 FNYEAQ. The CDR3 totals 11 residues.

The CDR3 DNA sequence: TGTGCCAGCAGTCCCAGGGATTGGAATTCACCCCTCCACTTT. This encodes CASSPRDWNSPLHF. This chain connects TRBV2 to TRBJ1-6; weak D call: TRBD1 (5 bases). Trimming took 5 bases from V and 7 from J, leaving 12 bases between them. This CDR3 region has 14 residues. The germline V gene encodes CDR1 SNHLY and CDR2 FYNNEI.

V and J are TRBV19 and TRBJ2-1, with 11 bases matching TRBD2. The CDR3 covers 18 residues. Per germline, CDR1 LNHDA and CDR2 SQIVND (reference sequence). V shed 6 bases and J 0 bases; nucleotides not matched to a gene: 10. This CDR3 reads CASSISGGAPSSYNEQFF. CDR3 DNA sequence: TGTGCCAGTAGCATTAGCGGGGGGGCTCCTAGCTCCTACAATGAGCAGTTCTTC.

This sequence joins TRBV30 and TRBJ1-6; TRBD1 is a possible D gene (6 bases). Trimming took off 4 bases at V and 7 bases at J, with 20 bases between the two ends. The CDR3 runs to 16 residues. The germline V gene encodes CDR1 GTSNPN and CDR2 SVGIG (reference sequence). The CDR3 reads CAWKTGNGVGNSPLHF. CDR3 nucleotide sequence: TGTGCCTGGAAAACAGGGAATGGGGTCGGGAATTCACCCCTCCACTTT.

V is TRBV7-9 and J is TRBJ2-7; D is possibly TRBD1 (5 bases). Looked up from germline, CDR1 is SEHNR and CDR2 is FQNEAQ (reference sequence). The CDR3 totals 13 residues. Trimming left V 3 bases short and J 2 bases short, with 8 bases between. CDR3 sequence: CASSLGRAYEQYF. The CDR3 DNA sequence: TGTGCCAGCAGCTTGGGCAGGGCCTACGAGCAGTACTTC. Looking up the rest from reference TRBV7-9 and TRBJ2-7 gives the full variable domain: DTGVSQNPRHKITKRGQNVTFRCDPISEHNRLYWYRQTLGQGPEFLTYFQNEAQLEKSRLLSDRFSAERPKGSFSTLEIQRTEQGDSAMYLCASSLGRAYEQYFGPGTRLTVT.

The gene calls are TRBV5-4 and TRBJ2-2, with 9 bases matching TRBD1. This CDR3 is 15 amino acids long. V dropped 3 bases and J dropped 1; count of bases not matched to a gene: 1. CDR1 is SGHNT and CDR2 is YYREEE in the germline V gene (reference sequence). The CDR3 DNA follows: TGTGCCAGCAGCTCGGACAGGGGGAACACCGGGGAGCTGTTTTTT. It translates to CASSSDRGNTGELFF.

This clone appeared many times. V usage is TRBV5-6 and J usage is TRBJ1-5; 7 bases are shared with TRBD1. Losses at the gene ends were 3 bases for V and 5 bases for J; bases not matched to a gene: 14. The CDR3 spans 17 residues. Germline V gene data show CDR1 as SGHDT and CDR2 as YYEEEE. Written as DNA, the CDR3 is TGTGCCAGCAGCTACGGGTCGCAGGGGGGAGCTTATCAGCCCCAGCATTTT. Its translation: CASSYGSQGGAYQPQHF.

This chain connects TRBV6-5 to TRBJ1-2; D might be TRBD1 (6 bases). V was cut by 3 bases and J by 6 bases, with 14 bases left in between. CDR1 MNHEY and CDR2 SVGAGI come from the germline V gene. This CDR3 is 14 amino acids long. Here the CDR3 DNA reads TGTGCCAGCAGTTATGGGGGGGCCGTTGATGGCTACACCTTC. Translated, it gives CASSYGGAVDGYTF.

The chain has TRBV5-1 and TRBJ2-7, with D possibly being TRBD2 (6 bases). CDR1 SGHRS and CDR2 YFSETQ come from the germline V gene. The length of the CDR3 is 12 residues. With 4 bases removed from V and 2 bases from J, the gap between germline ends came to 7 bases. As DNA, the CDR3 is TGCGCCAGCAGCGGCGGGGCCTACGAGCAGTACTTC. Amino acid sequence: CASSGGAYEQYF. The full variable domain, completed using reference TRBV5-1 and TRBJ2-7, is KAGVTQTPRYLIKTRGQQVTLSCSPISGHRSVSWYQQTPGQGLQFLFEYFSETQRNKGNFPGRFSGRQFSNSRSEMNVSTLELGDSALYLCASSGGAYEQYFGPGTRLTVT.

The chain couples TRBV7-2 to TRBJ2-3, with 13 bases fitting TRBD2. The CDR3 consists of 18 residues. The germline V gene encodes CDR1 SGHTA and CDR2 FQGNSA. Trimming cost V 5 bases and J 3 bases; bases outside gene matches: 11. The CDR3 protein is CASSPRTSGGRRTDTQYF. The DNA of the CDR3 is TGTGCCAGCAGCCCTCGGACTAGCGGGGGAAGGAGGACAGATACGCAGTATTTT. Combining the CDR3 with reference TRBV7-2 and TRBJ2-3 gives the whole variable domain GAGVSQSPSNKVTEKGKDVELRCDPISGHTALYWYRQSLGQGLEFLIYFQGNSAPDKSGLPSDRFSAERTGGSVSTLTIQRTQQEDSAVYLCASSPRTSGGRRTDTQYFGPGTRLTVL.

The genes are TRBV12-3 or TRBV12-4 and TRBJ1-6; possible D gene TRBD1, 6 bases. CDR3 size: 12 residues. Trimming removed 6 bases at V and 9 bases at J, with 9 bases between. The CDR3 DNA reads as TGTGCCAGCAGGAACAGGGCTTCACCCCTCCACTTT. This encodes CASRNRASPLHF.

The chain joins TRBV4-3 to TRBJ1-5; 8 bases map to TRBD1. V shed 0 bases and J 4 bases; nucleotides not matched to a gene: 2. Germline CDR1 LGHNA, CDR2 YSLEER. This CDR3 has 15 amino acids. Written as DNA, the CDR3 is TGCGCCAGCAGCCAAGACCGGACAGGGAATCAGCCCCAGCATTTT. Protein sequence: CASSQDRTGNQPQHF.

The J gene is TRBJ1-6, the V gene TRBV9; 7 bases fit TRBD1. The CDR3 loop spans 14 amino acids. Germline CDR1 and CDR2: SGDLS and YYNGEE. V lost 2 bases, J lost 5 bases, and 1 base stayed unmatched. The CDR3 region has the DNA TGTGCCAGCAGCGTCAGGGGGGATAATTCACCCCTCCACTTT. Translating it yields CASSVRGDNSPLHF.

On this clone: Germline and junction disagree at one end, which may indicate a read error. The CDR3 nucleotides are TGTGCCAGCAACCCCATGCAGACTGGAAACACCATGTATTTT. The encoded protein is CASNPMQTGNTMYF. The rearrangement joins TRBV28 to TRBJ1-3; D remains unclear. The germline V gene has CDR1 MDHEN and CDR2 SYDVKM. The CDR3 has 14 residues.

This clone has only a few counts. The CDR3 bases are TGTGCCAGCAGCCCCGGGACAGGGGGCCGTGGCTACACCTTC. Translated, it gives CASSPGTGGRGYTF. This chain connects TRBV6-5 to TRBJ1-2; 12 bases are shared with TRBD1. The CDR3 totals 14 residues. V was pared by 6 bases and J by 7 bases, with 6 bases of the junction left unmatched. Germline CDR1 reads MNHEY; CDR2 reads SVGAGI.